Listed below are T cell receptor beta chains from one sample, sequenced in a study of OX40 agonist ivuxolimab in advanced cancers. The assay was immunoSEQ multiplex PCR, and TCRdb's table has in-frame clones only and misses some. The sample has fewer than 85,000 clones; more than 90% are singletons. Sample: CD4+ or CD8+ T cells sorted from blood, taken in a trial of the OX40 agonist ivuxolimab. These receptor sequences come from an adult with an advanced solid tumor such as melanoma, head and neck, liver or kidney cancer. Both conserved end residues are part of each CDR3. The D gene is left open where the match is weak. Expanded clones are given a class, and other clones once, few, many or no size at all.

V gene,J gene,clone size,D gene,CDR3 protein,CDR3 DNA
TRBV19,TRBJ2-7,NA,TRBD1,CASSTWTGDYEQYF,TGTGCCAGTAGTACCTGGACAGGGGACTACGAGCAGTACTTC
TRBV7-9,TRBJ1-1,NA,NA,CASSRTQGGPEAFF,TGTGCCAGCAGCCGAACACAGGGAGGACCTGAAGCTTTCTTT
TRBV12-5,TRBJ2-1,NA,NA,CASAHPGQYNEQFF,TGTGCTAGTGCCCATCCGGGACAATACAATGAGCAGTTCTTC
TRBV7-2,TRBJ2-1,NA,NA,CASSVYLLGNNEQFF,TGTGCCAGCAGCGTCTACCTACTCGGAAACAATGAGCAGTTCTTC
TRBV7-9,TRBJ2-5,NA,NA,CASSLALGSETQYF,TGTGCCAGCAGCTTAGCGCTGGGGTCAGAGACCCAGTACTTC
TRBV18,TRBJ1-4,once,TRBD1,CASSPGQGEEKLFF,TGTGCCAGCTCTCCGGGACAGGGTGAGGAAAAACTGTTTTTT
TRBV7-9,TRBJ1-5,NA,TRBD1,CASSAGQLRQPQHF,TGTGCCAGCAGCGCGGGACAGCTCCGTCAGCCCCAGCATTTT
TRBV27,TRBJ1-4,NA,NA,CASSWTVVPEKLFF,TGTGCCAGCAGTTGGACAGTGGTACCGGAAAAACTGTTTTTT
TRBV5-3,TRBJ2-7,NA,NA,CSRRNSYEQYF,TGTTCCAGACGGAACTCCTACGAGCAGTACTTC
TRBV2,TRBJ2-7,NA,TRBD1,CAINFPTPGQGTYEQYF,TGTGCCATCAATTTTCCCACTCCGGGACAGGGCACCTACGAGCAGTACTTC
TRBV5-6,TRBJ2-3,NA,NA,CASSSDDTDTQYF,TGTGCCAGCAGCAGTGATGACACAGATACGCAGTATTTT
TRBV5-1,TRBJ2-5,NA,TRBD1,CASSFGDRGQETQYF,TGCGCCAGCAGCTTCGGAGACAGGGGACAAGAGACCCAGTACTTC
TRBV7-8,TRBJ2-5,NA,NA,CASSFGWTEYQETQYF,TGTGCCAGCAGCTTTGGCTGGACAGAATATCAAGAGACCCAGTACTTC
TRBV18,TRBJ2-5,once,NA,CASSEGLLQETQYF,TGTGCCAGCTCGGAGGGGCTACTCCAAGAGACCCAGTACTTC
TRBV27,TRBJ2-3,NA,TRBD2,CASSLSRLAETPLTDTQYF,TGTGCCAGCAGTTTATCGAGGCTAGCGGAAACCCCCTTGACAGATACGCAGTATTTT
TRBV4-1,TRBJ1-6,NA,NA,CASSHIENSPLHF,TGCGCCAGCAGCCACATTGAGAATTCACCCCTCCACTTT
TRBV27,TRBJ2-7,few,TRBD2,CASSLRGGIGYEQYF,TGTGCCAGCAGTCTTCGGGGAGGGATCGGCTACGAGCAGTACTTC
TRBV7-8,TRBJ2-7,NA,TRBD1,CASSWGTASYEQYF,TGTGCCAGCAGCTGGGGGACAGCGTCCTACGAGCAGTACTTC
TRBV9,TRBJ2-2,NA,TRBD2,CASGLDVAGELFF,TGTGCCTCAGGACTAGACGTCGCCGGGGAGCTGTTTTTT
TRBV18,TRBJ2-7,NA,TRBD1,CASSRDRGDLYEQYF,TGTGCCAGCTCACGGGACAGGGGGGACCTGTACGAGCAGTACTTC
TRBV6-4,TRBJ2-2,few,TRBD2,CASSELAGGTGELFF,TGTGCCAGCAGTGAACTAGCGGGGGGCACCGGGGAGCTGTTTTTT
TRBV6-5,TRBJ2-7,NA,NA,CASSSAYEQYF,TGTGCCAGCAGTTCCGCCTACGAGCAGTACTTC
TRBV14,TRBJ2-7,NA,NA,CASSQGSYEQYF,TGTGCCAGCAGCCAAGGGTCCTACGAGCAGTACTTC
TRBV4-2,TRBJ2-7,NA,TRBD1,CASSQGSAGQGYEQYF,TGTGCCAGCAGCCAAGGAAGCGCGGGACAGGGGTACGAGCAGTACTTC